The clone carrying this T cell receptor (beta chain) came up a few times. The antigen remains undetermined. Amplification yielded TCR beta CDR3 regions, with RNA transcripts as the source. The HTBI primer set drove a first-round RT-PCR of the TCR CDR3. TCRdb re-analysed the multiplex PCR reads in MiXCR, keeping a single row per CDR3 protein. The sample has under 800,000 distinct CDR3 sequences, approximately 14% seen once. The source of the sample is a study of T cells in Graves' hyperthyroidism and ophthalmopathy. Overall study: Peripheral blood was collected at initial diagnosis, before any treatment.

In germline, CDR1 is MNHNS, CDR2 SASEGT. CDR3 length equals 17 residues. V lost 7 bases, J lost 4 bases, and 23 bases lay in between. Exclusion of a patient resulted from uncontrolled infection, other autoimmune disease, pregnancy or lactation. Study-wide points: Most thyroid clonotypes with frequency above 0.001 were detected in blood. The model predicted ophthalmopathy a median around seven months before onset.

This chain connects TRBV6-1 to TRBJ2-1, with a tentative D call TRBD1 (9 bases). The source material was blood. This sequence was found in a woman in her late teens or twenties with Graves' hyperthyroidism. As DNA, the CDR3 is TGTGCCAGCACGGGGGGGGTTGGTGGACAGGGGTACAATGAGCAGTTCTTC. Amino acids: CASTGGVGGQGYNEQFF.